The 28 T cell receptor beta chains below come from one sample, sequenced in a study of cytomegalovirus exposure and HLA in healthy donors. Primers for the PCR totalled 60 Vbeta and 13 Jbeta. Measured with immunoSEQ multiplex PCR; TCRdb has only the in-frame clones, and not every one. The sample carries under 200,000 clones, 75% to 80% recorded once. The sequencing sample was made of PBMCs. These receptors all come from a man in his fifties in good health and CMV-seropositive.

A note on this clone: A read error may account for a junction end that differs from germline. This specimen includes other DNA sequences encoding the same CDR3. This chain links TRBV2 with TRBJ2-1, with 11 positions matching TRBD2. Germline-derived CDR1 and CDR2 are SNHLY and FYNNEI. CDR3 size: 15 residues. DNA of the CDR3: TGCGCCAGCAGGGCTACTAGCGGGGGATCTAATGAGCAGTTCTTC. Protein product: CASRATSGGSNEQFF.

The rearrangement uses TRBV10-2 and TRBJ2-4; TRBD2 aligns across 15 bases. CDR3 length equals 19 residues. Unmatched junction bases numbered 7, after V lost 3 bases and J lost 1 base. Germline assignment: CDR1 WSHSY and CDR2 SAAADI. The DNA for the CDR3 is TGCGCCAGCAGTGAACGGACTAGCGGGGGGGCCACTGCCAAAAACATTCAGTACTTC. Translation: CASSERTSGGATAKNIQYF.

The gene calls are TRBV5-6 and TRBJ1-2; 7 bases line up with TRBD1. Trimming removed 3 bases from V and 1 base from J; junction bases left unmatched: 3. Germline CDR1 reads SGHDT; CDR2 reads YYEEEE. This CDR3 has 14 residues. CDR3 sequence: CASSSQGNNYGYTF. CDR3 nucleotide sequence: TGTGCCAGCAGCTCACAGGGGAATAACTATGGCTACACCTTC.

This rearrangement joins TRBV9 to TRBJ2-5; maybe TRBD1 (6 bases). The CDR3 covers 16 residues. The ends were cut back, 4 bases at V and 5 bases at J, with 21 bases in the middle. CDR1 and CDR2 (germline): SGDLS, YYNGEE. This chain's CDR3 is CASSLRRTAEVETQYF. The CDR3, as DNA: TGTGCCAGCAGCCTGAGGCGGACAGCCGAGGTGGAGACCCAGTACTTC.

Details on this clone: This clone may be a read error of a much larger clone one base away. The rearrangement joins TRBV5-6 to TRBJ1-5; D possibly corresponds to TRBD1 (5 bases). This CDR3 region has 15 residues. The germline V gene has CDR1 SGHDT and CDR2 YYEEEE. CDR3: CVSSTQTGLNQPQHF. The DNA for the CDR3 is TGTGTCAGCAGTACACAGACGGGACTCAATCAGCCCCAGCATTTT.

This clone was found a few times. This chain connects TRBV10-1 to TRBJ1-1; possible D gene TRBD1, 6 bases. CDR3 length equals 18 residues. Trimming removed 1 base at V and 5 bases at J, with 23 bases between. CDR1 WNHNN and CDR2 SYGVQD come from the germline V gene (reference sequence). The CDR3: CASSELGRGGGAGTEAFF. In nucleotides, the CDR3 is TGCGCCAGCAGTGAGTTGGGGAGAGGGGGGGGCGCGGGGACTGAAGCTTTCTTT.

A single count supports this clone. This chain's CDR3 is CASRPDRSSGNTIYF. The CDR3 coding sequence is TGTGCCAGTAGACCCGACAGGTCTTCTGGAAACACCATATATTTT. The chain couples TRBV19 to TRBJ1-3; maybe TRBD1 (6 bases). This CDR3 is 15 amino acids long. Germline V gives CDR1 LNHDA, CDR2 SQIVND (reference sequence). Trimming pared 6 bases from V and 1 base from J, leaving 13 bases between. The entire variable domain, with the rest obtained from reference TRBV19 and TRBJ1-3, is as follows: DGGITQSPKYLFRKEGQNVTLSCEQNLNHDAMYWYRQDPGQGLRLIYYSQIVNDFQKGDIAEGYSVSREKKESFPLTVTSAQKNPTAFYLCASRPDRSSGNTIYFGEGSWLTVV.

The chain couples TRBV7-2 to TRBJ1-2, with 9 bases that match TRBD1. Germline CDR1 is SGHTA and CDR2 is FQGNSA. The length of the CDR3 is 18 residues. V dropped 0 bases and J dropped 4; count of bases not matched to a gene: 12. The CDR3 is CASSLAPQTGTGLYGYTF. CDR3 coding DNA: TGTGCCAGCAGCTTAGCTCCCCAAACCGGGACAGGGCTCTATGGCTACACCTTC.

The V gene is TRBV28, the J gene TRBJ2-4, with no clear D. The CDR3 contains 17 residues. Per germline, CDR1 MDHEN and CDR2 SYDVKM. The V end was cut by 5 bases, the J end by 1 base, with 18 bases between. This CDR3 is CASSPRVGRTAKNIQYF. For the CDR3, the DNA is TGTGCCAGCAGTCCCCGTGTTGGGCGCACGGCCAAAAACATTCAGTACTTC.

V gene TRBV6-1 combines with J gene TRBJ1-4; 8 bases line up with TRBD1. The germline CDR1 and CDR2 sequences are MNHNS and SASEGT. The CDR3 length is 15 residues. After removal of 2 bases from V and 6 bases from J, the junction contained 5 bases not matched to a gene. CDR3 nucleotides: TGTGCCAGCAGTGAACTACAGGGGGATCATGAAAAACTGTTTTTT. It translates to CASSELQGDHEKLFF.

This chain's CDR3 is CASSPRVGSSYEQYV. In DNA, the CDR3 is TGTGCCAGTAGCCCACGAGTGGGGAGCTCCTACGAGCAGTACGTC. V usage is TRBV19 and J usage is TRBJ2-7; maybe TRBD2 (5 bases). The CDR3 contains 15 residues. Trimming left V 6 bases short and J 0 bases short, with 15 bases between. Germline values: CDR1 LNHDA, CDR2 SQIVND (reference sequence).

V is TRBV14 and J is TRBJ1-1, with D possibly TRBD1 on 6 matching bases. Trimming cost V 7 bases and J 1 base, with 13 bases left between them. The germline CDR1 and CDR2 sequences are SGHDN and FVKESK. This CDR3 region has 14 residues. The CDR3 nucleotides read TGTGCCAGCAACAGTCGAGGGGGGAACACTGAAGCTTTCTTT. Protein product: CASNSRGGNTEAFF.

This clone has more than one count but fewer than ten. V usage is TRBV7-9 and J usage is TRBJ2-5, with 7 bases that match TRBD1. The germline V gene encodes CDR1 SEHNR and CDR2 FQNEAQ (reference sequence). V lost 7 bases and J lost 2; bases outside the gene matches: 4. The CDR3 consists of 13 residues. The CDR3 loop is CASIGTEQETQYF. DNA of the CDR3: TGTGCCAGCATAGGGACAGAACAAGAGACCCAGTACTTC.

This chain uses TRBV5-4 with TRBJ2-3, with 10 bases matching TRBD1. The CDR3 has 16 residues. Germline values: CDR1 SGHNT, CDR2 YYREEE (reference sequence). V gave up 6 bases and J gave up 1 base; unmatched junction bases: 8. DNA for the CDR3: TGTGCCAGCATCTCGACAGGGGGCGCGCGCACAGATACGCAGTATTTT. Its translation is CASISTGGARTDTQYF.

The chain links TRBV30 to TRBJ1-1; 8 positions agree with TRBD1. The CDR3 totals 15 residues. V was pared by 3 bases and J by 0 bases, with 6 bases of the junction left unmatched. CDR1 GTSNPN and CDR2 SVGIG come from the germline V gene (reference sequence). The CDR3 nucleotides are TGTGCCTGGAGCAGAGGACAGGGAATGAACACTGAAGCTTTCTTT. This gives the protein CAWSRGQGMNTEAFF.

The CDR3 sequence: CASSTGGGGLKPQHF. The CDR3 DNA reads TGTGCCAGCAGCACTGGTGGTGGGGGGTTGAAGCCCCAGCATTTT. The chain is built from TRBV6-6 and TRBJ1-5, with D perhaps matching TRBD1 (5 bases). Looked up from germline, CDR1 is MNHNY and CDR2 is SVGAGI (reference sequence). V shed 6 bases and J shed 8 bases, with 20 bases lying between them. CDR3 size: 15 residues.

This chain connects TRBV7-3 to TRBJ1-1; no reliable D call. The CDR3 has 13 residues. The V end lost 5 bases, the J end lost 3 bases, and 10 bases lay between the germline ends. Germline V gene sequence: CDR1 SGHTA, CDR2 FQGTGA. CDR3 in DNA: TGTGCCAGCAGCCCCCAACTGTACACTGAAGCTTTCTTT. Amino acids: CASSPQLYTEAFF.

The CDR3 DNA reads TGTGCCAGTAGTATTAGTATGGCGGGGGGCTTGCAGCCCCAGCATTTT. This codes for CASSISMAGGLQPQHF. The gene calls are TRBV19 and TRBJ1-5; weak D call: TRBD1 (6 bases). The germline CDR1 and CDR2 sequences are LNHDA and SQIVND (reference sequence). The germline V and J ends were trimmed by 3 bases and 7 bases, with 19 bases remaining between them. The CDR3 sequence is 16 residues long.

This chain joins TRBV28 and TRBJ1-2; TRBD1 is a possible D gene (6 bases). The V end was cut by 3 bases, the J end by 2 bases, with 10 bases between. The CDR3 has 14 amino acids. CDR1 is MDHEN, CDR2 SYDVKM, per germline. The CDR3 is CASSFSGENYGYTF. DNA of the CDR3: TGTGCCAGCAGTTTTTCAGGGGAAAACTATGGCTACACCTTC.

This clone was seen a few times. The chain is built from TRBV10-3 and TRBJ1-2, with 8 bases fitting TRBD1. J was trimmed by 4 bases and V by 2 bases; bases with no gene match: 9. CDR3 length equals 16 residues. Germline V lookup: CDR1 ENHRY, CDR2 SYGVKD. The CDR3 loop is CAISEPDRGSAYGYTF. The CDR3 bases are TGTGCCATCAGTGAGCCTGACAGGGGATCCGCCTATGGCTACACCTTC.

There are a few counts of this clone. This chain connects TRBV15 to TRBJ1-6; no clear D gene. CDR3 length: 13 amino acids. Trimming took off 3 bases at V and 4 bases at J, with 4 bases between the two ends. Per germline, CDR1 LNHNV and CDR2 YYDKDF (reference sequence). CDR3 loop: CATSRAYNSPLHF. The CDR3 nucleotides are TGTGCCACCAGCAGGGCTTATAATTCACCCCTCCACTTT. Full variable domain (remainder filled in from reference TRBV15 and TRBJ1-6): DAMVIQNPRYQVTQFGKPVTLSCSQTLNHNVMYWYQQKSSQAPKLLFHYYDKDFNNEADTPDNFQSRRPNTSFCFLDIRSPGLGDTAMYLCATSRAYNSPLHFGNGTRLTVT.

The V gene is TRBV7-9, the J gene TRBJ1-1; TRBD1 matches 7 bases. This CDR3 is built from 14 residues. V trimming: 1 base; J trimming: 4 bases; junction bases outside the gene matches: 3. CDR1 and CDR2 from the germline V gene are SEHNR and FQNEAQ (reference sequence). The CDR3 spells CASSLGAGGTEAFF. Written as DNA, the CDR3 is TGTGCCAGCAGCTTAGGGGCAGGGGGCACTGAAGCTTTCTTT.

The chain couples TRBV10-3 to TRBJ1-2; no clear D. V lost 0 bases and J lost 0, with 8 bases in between. Germline-derived CDR1 and CDR2 are ENHRY and SYGVKD. The CDR3 extends over 15 amino acids. In DNA form, the CDR3 reads TGTGCCATCAGTGAGTCCGGGGTATCTAACTATGGCTACACCTTC. This translates into CAISESGVSNYGYTF.

The genes are TRBV5-8 and TRBJ1-5; a possible D gene is TRBD1 (5 bases). V was clipped by 2 bases and J by 4 bases, with 13 bases between them. Germline loops: CDR1 SGHTS, CDR2 YDEGEE. The CDR3 is 15 residues long. The CDR3 region is CASSFGTGRNQPQHF. The DNA of the CDR3 is TGTGCCAGCAGCTTCGGGACCGGGAGGAATCAGCCCCAGCATTTT.

The V call is TRBV5-1, the J call TRBJ2-5; no reliable D call. Looked up from germline, CDR1 is SGHRS and CDR2 is YFSETQ. The CDR3 covers 13 residues. V was pared by 5 bases and J by 2 bases, with 10 bases between. This chain's CDR3 is CASRPSIQETQYF. The CDR3 region has the DNA TGCGCCAGCAGACCTTCTATTCAAGAGACCCAGTACTTC.

V usage is TRBV27 and J usage is TRBJ2-3; TRBD2 aligns across 7 bases. This CDR3 contains 14 residues. CDR1 and CDR2 (germline): MNHEY, SMNVEV (reference sequence). V lost 3 bases to trimming and J lost 6 bases; unmatched junction nucleotides: 6. DNA of the CDR3: TGTGCCAGCAGTTTCTTCGGGGGGTGGGATACGCAGTATTTT. This sequence encodes CASSFFGGWDTQYF.

The table lists this clone with a few counts. The rearrangement uses TRBV5-1 and TRBJ1-4; possible D gene TRBD1, 6 bases. The germline CDR1 and CDR2 sequences are SGHRS and YFSETQ. This CDR3 region has 15 residues. Trimming removed 8 bases from V and 2 bases from J, with 16 bases in between. The CDR3 bases are TGCGCCAGTAGGACAGCCCGGGCGACTAATGAAAAACTGTTTTTT. It specifies CASRTARATNEKLFF.

The gene calls are TRBV5-4 and TRBJ1-6, with D tentatively TRBD1 (5 bases). Per germline, CDR1 SGHNT and CDR2 YYREEE (reference sequence). Trimming took 3 bases from V and 0 from J, leaving 13 bases between them. This CDR3 has 17 amino acids. DNA of the CDR3: TGTGCCAGCAGCTCCGGACAATTTAGCTCCTATAATTCACCCCTCCACTTT. Its protein product is CASSSGQFSSYNSPLHF.